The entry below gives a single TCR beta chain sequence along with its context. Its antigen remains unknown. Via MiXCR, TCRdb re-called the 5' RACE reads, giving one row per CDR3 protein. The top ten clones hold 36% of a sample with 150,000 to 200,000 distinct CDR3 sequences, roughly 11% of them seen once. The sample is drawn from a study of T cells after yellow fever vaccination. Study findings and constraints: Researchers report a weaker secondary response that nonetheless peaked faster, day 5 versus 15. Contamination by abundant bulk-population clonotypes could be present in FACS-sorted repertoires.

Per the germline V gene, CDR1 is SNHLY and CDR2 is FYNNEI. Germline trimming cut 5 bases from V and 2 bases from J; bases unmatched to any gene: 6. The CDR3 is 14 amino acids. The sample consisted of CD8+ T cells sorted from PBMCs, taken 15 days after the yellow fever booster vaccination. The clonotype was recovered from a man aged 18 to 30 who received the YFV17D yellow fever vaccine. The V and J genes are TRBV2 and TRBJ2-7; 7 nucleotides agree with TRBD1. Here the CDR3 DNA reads TGTGCCAGCAGTCGCGACAGGGACACCTACGAGCAGTACTTC. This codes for CASSRDRDTYEQYF.